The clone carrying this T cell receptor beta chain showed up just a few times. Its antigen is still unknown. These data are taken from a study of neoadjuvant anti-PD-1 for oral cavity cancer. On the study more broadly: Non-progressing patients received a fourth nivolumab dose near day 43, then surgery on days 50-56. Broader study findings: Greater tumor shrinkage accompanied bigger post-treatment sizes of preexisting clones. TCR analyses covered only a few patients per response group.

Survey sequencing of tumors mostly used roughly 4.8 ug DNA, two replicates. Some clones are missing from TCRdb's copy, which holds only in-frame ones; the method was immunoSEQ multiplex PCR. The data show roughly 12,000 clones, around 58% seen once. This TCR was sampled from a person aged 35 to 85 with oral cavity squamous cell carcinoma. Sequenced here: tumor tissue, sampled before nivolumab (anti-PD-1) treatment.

CDR3: CASSLRPPYNEQFF. CDR3 bases: TGTGCCAGTAGTCTCAGGCCCCCTTACAATGAGCAGTTCTTC. J is TRBJ2-1 and V is TRBV19; no clear D. Trimming removed 5 bases from V and 4 bases from J, with 12 bases in between. This CDR3 is built from 14 residues. Germline V gene lookup returns CDR1 LNHDA and CDR2 SQIVND (reference sequence).